This passage covers 19 T cell receptor beta chains from one sample sequenced in a study of OX40 agonist ivuxolimab in advanced cancers. Produced via immunoSEQ multiplex PCR; TCRdb's table is partial and in-frame only. The sample includes 55,000 to 90,000 clones, around nine tenths of them seen just once. Sequencing used CD4+ or CD8+ T cells sorted from blood, obtained in a trial of the OX40 agonist ivuxolimab. The receptors here all came from an adult with an advanced solid tumor such as melanoma, head and neck, liver or kidney cancer.

The CDR3 coding sequence is TGTGCCAGCAGCGAGGCCGGGACAGGTCTGTATACGCAGTATTTT. Its protein is CASSEAGTGLYTQYF. The chain couples TRBV9 to TRBJ2-3; TRBD1 matches 8 bases. The CDR3 length is 15 residues. The V segment lost 3 bases and the J segment 7 bases; nucleotides outside the gene matches: 10. The V gene's germline CDR1 is SGDLS and CDR2 YYNGEE.

This clone occurred once. The gene calls are TRBV6-5 and TRBJ2-3, with 14 nucleotides matching TRBD2. Germline V gives CDR1 MNHEY, CDR2 SVGAGI. CDR3 length: 16 residues. Losses at the gene ends were 1 base for V and 4 bases for J; bases not matched to a gene: 1. CDR3 DNA sequence: TGTGCCAGCAGTTACTGGGGACTAGCGGGGGCAGATACGCAGTATTTT. It translates to CASSYWGLAGADTQYF.

The chain has TRBV7-3 and TRBJ1-5; D gene unclear. V dropped 5 bases and J dropped 3 bases, with 8 bases sitting between them. Germline-derived CDR1 and CDR2 are SGHTA and FQGTGA. The CDR3 contains 13 residues. CDR3 nucleotides: TGTGCCAGCAGCCCGGGGTTCAATCAGCCCCAGCATTTT. It is translated as CASSPGFNQPQHF.

This clone appeared a single time. The chain is built from TRBV7-2 and TRBJ2-2; 8 nucleotides agree with TRBD2. Germline loops: CDR1 SGHTA, CDR2 FQGNSA. The CDR3 has 15 residues. After removal of 3 bases from V and 6 bases from J, the junction contained 6 bases not matched to a gene. CDR3: CASSFYAGGPGELFF. The CDR3 DNA reads TGTGCCAGCAGCTTTTACGCGGGAGGTCCCGGGGAGCTGTTTTTT.

The chain uses TRBV5-5 and TRBJ2-7; either TRBD1 or TRBD2 may fit D (6 bases each). The CDR3 runs to 15 residues. Per germline, CDR1 SGHKS and CDR2 YYEKEE (reference sequence). V lost 4 bases, J lost 2 bases, and 16 bases lay in between. The CDR3 region is CASSPLGGGPYEQYF. In DNA, the CDR3 is TGTGCCAGCAGCCCGCTAGGTGGGGGGCCCTACGAGCAGTACTTC.

V is TRBV7-2 and J is TRBJ2-5, with 16 bases identical to TRBD2. With V trimmed by 7 bases and J by 2 bases, 7 bases remained unmatched. Looked up from germline, CDR1 is SGHTA and CDR2 is FQGNSA. The CDR3 runs 17 residues. CDR3 sequence (DNA): TGTGCCAGCAACTCGACGGGACTAGCGGGGGGGCAAGAGACCCAGTACTTC. It is translated as CASNSTGLAGGQETQYF.

The chain combines TRBV14 with TRBJ1-1, with D unresolved. The CDR3 totals 13 residues. Germline CDR1 reads SGHDN; CDR2 reads FVKESK. Trimming removed 0 bases at V and 0 bases at J, with 2 bases between. The CDR3 is CASSQDMNTEAFF. Here the CDR3 DNA reads TGTGCCAGCAGCCAAGACATGAACACTGAAGCTTTCTTT. Full variable domain (rest looked up from reference TRBV14 and TRBJ1-1): EAGVTQFPSHSVIEKGQTVTLRCDPISGHDNLYWYRRVMGKEIKFLLHFVKESKQDESGMPNNRFLAERTGGTYSTLKVQPAELEDSGVYFCASSQDMNTEAFFGQGTRLTVV.

The V and J genes are TRBV13 and TRBJ1-3, with D unclear. V was clipped by 0 bases and J by 0 bases, with 9 bases between them. Per germline, CDR1 PRHDT and CDR2 FYEKMQ (reference sequence). The CDR3 length is 16 residues. In DNA form, the CDR3 reads TGTGCCAGCAGCTTAGGTCGGGTAGGCTCTGGAAACACCATATATTTT. Its protein is CASSLGRVGSGNTIYF.

This chain joins TRBV7-3 and TRBJ2-1; TRBD2 is a possible D gene (5 bases). The CDR3 spans 13 residues. Trimming took off 2 bases at V and 9 bases at J, with 11 bases between the two ends. Looked up from germline, CDR1 is SGHTA and CDR2 is FQGTGA. The CDR3: CASSLEADAEQFF. CDR3 DNA: TGTGCCAGCAGCTTAGAAGCGGACGCTGAGCAGTTCTTC.

CDR3 nucleotides: TGTGCCAGCAGCTTGGTGGGGGCTAGGGGCGGGGAGCTGTTTTTT. Amino acid sequence: CASSLVGARGGELFF. This rearrangement joins TRBV5-4 to TRBJ2-2, with a tentative D call TRBD1 (6 bases). The CDR3 loop spans 15 amino acids. Trimming removed 0 bases at V and 7 bases at J, with 13 bases between. CDR1 and CDR2 from the germline V gene are SGHNT and YYREEE (reference sequence).

The chain employs TRBV4-2 and TRBJ2-7; a weak D match, TRBD2 (6 bases). The CDR3 has 16 residues. V was pared by 0 bases and J by 0 bases, with 12 bases between. Germline assignment: CDR1 LGHNA and CDR2 YNFKEQ. CDR3 region: CASSQELAEGSYEQYF. DNA of the CDR3: TGTGCCAGCAGCCAAGAATTAGCGGAGGGCTCCTACGAGCAGTACTTC.

This sequence joins TRBV28 and TRBJ1-5; the D gene is possibly TRBD1 (6 bases). V dropped 10 bases and J dropped 3 bases, with 19 bases sitting between them. Germline V lookup: CDR1 MDHEN, CDR2 SYDVKM. The CDR3 totals 15 residues. This CDR3 reads CAIGVTGGNNQPQHF. The CDR3 coding sequence is TGTGCCATCGGGGTTACGGGGGGCAACAATCAGCCCCAGCATTTT.

This rearrangement joins TRBV25-1 to TRBJ1-5; no firm D call. CDR1 and CDR2 from the germline V gene are MGHDK and SYGVNS. The CDR3 spans 15 residues. V lost 3 bases, J lost 8 bases, and 17 bases lay in between. The CDR3 reads CASSDVRAGWEPQHF. The CDR3 nucleotides read TGTGCCAGCAGTGACGTTAGGGCAGGATGGGAGCCCCAGCATTTT.

V and J are TRBV6-5 and TRBJ1-2; 8 nucleotides agree with TRBD1. The V gene end was trimmed by 6 bases and the J gene end by 2 bases; junction bases not matched to a gene: 5. Per the germline V gene, CDR1 is MNHEY and CDR2 is SVGAGI. This CDR3 is 14 amino acids long. The CDR3 nucleotides read TGTGCCAGCAGGGAACAGGGGGTGAACTATGGCTACACCTTC. This codes for CASREQGVNYGYTF.

This sequence joins TRBV4-3 and TRBJ2-7; 7 bases fit TRBD1. Germline V gene lookup returns CDR1 LGHNA and CDR2 YSLEER. The CDR3 has 16 residues. Unmatched junction bases numbered 8, after V lost 0 bases and J lost 3 bases. The CDR3 DNA reads TGCGCCAGCAGCCAAGAATCTAGGACAGGAGTCTACGAGCAGTACTTC. Translated, it gives CASSQESRTGVYEQYF.

This chain connects TRBV7-2 to TRBJ2-3; no definite D call. The CDR3 sequence is 12 residues long. CDR1 is SGHTA, CDR2 FQGNSA, per germline. V lost 6 bases, J lost 2 bases, and 6 bases lay in between. The chain's CDR3 is CASRGNTDTQYF. The CDR3 nucleotides are TGTGCCAGCAGGGGCAACACAGATACGCAGTATTTT.

This chain links TRBV28 with TRBJ1-2; D call uncertain. The germline V gene has CDR1 MDHEN and CDR2 SYDVKM. The V gene lost 3 bases and the J gene lost 4 bases, with 15 bases spanning the gap. This CDR3 region has 15 residues. The DNA for the CDR3 is TGTGCCAGCAGTTTTTATTTCGGGGAATCCTATGGCTACACCTTC. Its protein product is CASSFYFGESYGYTF.

In DNA, the CDR3 is TGTGCCAGCAGCTCCCGACTAGCGGGAGTCCTCGGTGAGCAGTTCTTC. Amino acid sequence: CASSSRLAGVLGEQFF. The chain combines TRBV11-2 with TRBJ2-1, with 12 positions matching TRBD2. The length of the CDR3 is 16 residues. Per germline, CDR1 SGHAT and CDR2 FQNNGV. Trimming took 4 bases from V and 9 from J; bases not matched to a gene: 10.

The count of this clone is one. This rearrangement joins TRBV30 to TRBJ2-6, with unresolved D. This CDR3 region has 15 residues. Germline-derived CDR1 and CDR2 are GTSNPN and SVGIG (reference sequence). The V gene lost 4 bases and the J gene lost 0 bases, with 10 bases spanning the gap. The chain's CDR3 is CAWTRSSSGANVLTF. As DNA, the CDR3 is TGTGCCTGGACACGGAGCTCCTCTGGGGCCAACGTCCTGACTTTC.